This TCR beta chain was documented in a study of blood T cells in healthy people across ages. CDR1 SGHTA and CDR2 FQGNSA come from the germline V gene. The CDR3 runs 16 residues. The ends lost 5 bases at V and 4 bases at J; junction bases unmatched: 12. Comments on this clonotype: The antigen is unknown.

A J-beta primer mix and a sample-barcoded 5' primer were used in a second PCR of roughly 6 to 11 cycles. TCRdb re-derived calls from the 5' RACE reads in MiXCR, one entry per CDR3 protein. The sample carries about 1.7 million distinct CDR3 sequences, 25% to 30% recorded once. Findings and caveats of the study: Naive and antigen-experienced cells were not separated, limiting conclusive comparison.

Input material: blood. The chain carries TRBV7-2 and TRBJ2-3; TRBD2 matches 7 bases. The receptor comes from a young woman in good health. CDR3 sequence reads: CASSPGLVGGPDTQYF. The CDR3 DNA follows: TGTGCCAGCAGCCCAGGACTAGTGGGAGGTCCAGATACGCAGTATTTT.